This T cell receptor beta chain was sequenced for a study of T cell responses to AZD1222 COVID-19 vaccine. V shed 6 bases and J 6 bases; nucleotides not matched to a gene: 11. Germline V CDR1 and CDR2: MNHEY, SMNVEV (reference sequence). This CDR3 comprises 15 residues. The protocol was immunoSEQ multiplex PCR, while the TCRdb copy is restricted to in-frame clones and leaves out a portion. Among about 120,000 clones listed, about 90% were seen once. The count of this clone is one. Its cognate antigen is unknown. Findings and caveats of the study: Most donors were white British and more were female, and clonal diversity was possibly underestimated.

The material sequenced was peripheral blood, taken on day 0 of MenACWY control vaccination. The sequence was obtained from an adult in good health. The chain joins TRBV27 to TRBJ2-1, with 7 bases that match TRBD2. The CDR3 sequence: CASSPGGGPGNEQFF. The CDR3 region has the DNA TGTGCCAGCAGCCCGGGGGGAGGGCCCGGCAATGAGCAGTTCTTC.